This T cell receptor (beta chain) stems from a study of T cells in Graves' hyperthyroidism and ophthalmopathy. This clonotype came up many times. With V trimmed by 5 bases and J by 3 bases, 12 bases remained unmatched. The CDR3 runs 16 residues. Germline loops: CDR1 MNHNS, CDR2 SASEGT. Exclusion followed for patients with uncontrolled infection, other autoimmune disease, pregnancy or lactation. Diagnosis rested on symptoms, serum thyroxine and TRAb, thyroid ultrasound, and orbital computed tomography. TCR beta CDR3 regions were amplified from RNA. RT-PCR in the first round (using the HTBI primer set) targeted the TCR CDR3. TCRdb itself ran the multiplex PCR reads through MiXCR, one entry per CDR3 protein. The sample records roughly 300,000 distinct CDR3 sequences, roughly 21% being singletons.

This receptor was identified in a woman between 45 and 65 years old with Graves' hyperthyroidism. Specimen: blood. This chain uses TRBV6-1 with TRBJ1-1; 7 nucleotides match TRBD1. CDR3 in DNA: TGTGCCAGCAGTACGACAGGGAGGGTTGGCTACACTGAAGCTTTCTTT. Its protein is CASSTTGRVGYTEAFF.